A selection of T cell receptor beta chains follows, all from one sample in a study of beta chain features in type 1 diabetes. Profiling relied on immunoSEQ multiplex PCR, and the TCRdb table lists in-frame clones only, not all of them. Of under 300,000 clones in the sample, around 21% were seen once. Material: naive CD4+ T cells from blood. The receptors derive from a woman aged 40 to 50 with type 1 diabetes. Both conserved end residues are part of each CDR3. A D gene is named only where the DNA matches it firmly. Size is omitted from some rows. Given values are once, few, many or a class for expanded clones.

size | J | D | V | length | DNA | CDR3
- | TRBJ1-4 | TRBD1 | TRBV25-1 | 14 | TGTGCCAGCATGCGGACAGGGGTATTTGAAAAACTGTTTTTT | CASMRTGVFEKLFF
- | TRBJ2-7 | TRBD2 | TRBV7-6 | 15 | TGTGCCAGCAGCCGTAGCGGGAGAGGGGCCTACGAGCAGTACTTC | CASSRSGRGAYEQYF
- | TRBJ2-1 | TRBD2 | TRBV28 | 15 | TGTGCCAGCAGTAGGACTAGCGGGAGATGGGGTGAGCAGTTCTTC | CASSRTSGRWGEQFF
few | TRBJ2-2 | TRBD2 | TRBV5-1 | 15 | TGCGCCAGCAGCTTCCTAGCGGAGAGCACCGGGGAGCTGTTTTTT | CASSFLAESTGELFF
- | TRBJ1-2 | TRBD1 | TRBV2 | 15 | TGTGCCAGCAGTGAAGCACCCAGGACAGGACGGAACTACACCTTC | CASSEAPRTGRNYTF
- | TRBJ1-6 | TRBD1 | TRBV29-1 | 13 | TGCAGCGTTCTGGACAGGGGGAGATCCCCCCTCCACTTT | CSVLDRGRSPLHF
few | TRBJ2-1 | TRBD2 | TRBV6-5 | 15 | TGTGCCAGCAGTTACTTCGGGACTAGCGACAATGAGCAGTTCTTC | CASSYFGTSDNEQFF
- | TRBJ2-3 | - | TRBV7-2 | 14 | TGTGCCAGCAGCCTCAGAACAGGCACAGATACGCAGTATTTT | CASSLRTGTDTQYF
- | TRBJ2-6 | - | TRBV7-9 | 14 | TGTGCCAGCAGCTTCTCCTCCTTAGTCAACGTCCTGACTTTC | CASSFSSLVNVLTF
- | TRBJ2-5 | TRBD1 | TRBV7-2 | 14 | TGTGCCAGCAGCCTCCTAGGACAGGGCCAGACCCAGTACTTC | CASSLLGQGQTQYF
- | TRBJ2-5 | TRBD2 | TRBV29-1 | 13 | TGCAGCGCGGGACTAGCGGCGGGGGAGACCCAGTACTTC | CSAGLAAGETQYF
- | TRBJ1-2 | TRBD1 | TRBV6-5 | 16 | TGTGCCAGCAGTTACTCTGGGACAGGGCTTAACTATGGCTACACCTTC | CASSYSGTGLNYGYTF
- | TRBJ2-7 | TRBD1 | TRBV19 | 16 | TGTGCCAGTAGCCGTGCCGGGACAGGGGTAAGGTACGAGCAGTACTTC | CASSRAGTGVRYEQYF
few | TRBJ1-5 | - | TRBV7-2 | 12 | TGTGCCAGCAGCTTAAACGGGAAGCCCCAGCATTTT | CASSLNGKPQHF
- | TRBJ2-7 | TRBD2 | TRBV7-2 | 12 | TGTGCCAGCGGGGGGGACGGCTACGAGCAGTACTTC | CASGGDGYEQYF
- | TRBJ2-3 | - | TRBV6-5 | 13 | TGTGCCAGCAGTAACCGGGGGACAGATACGCAGTATTTT | CASSNRGTDTQYF
few | TRBJ2-7 | - | TRBV29-1 | 15 | TGCAGCGTTGAACCGGGACCTACTAGCCGCGGCGAGCAGTACTTC | CSVEPGPTSRGEQYF
- | TRBJ2-7 | - | TRBV7-8 | 14 | TGTGCCAGCAGCTCTCGACTGGATCGTTACGAGCAGTACTTC | CASSSRLDRYEQYF
few | TRBJ2-7 | - | TRBV7-3 | 15 | TGTGCCAGCAGCCAAGGTCCAGGGGTCTGGTACGAGCAGTACTTC | CASSQGPGVWYEQYF
- | TRBJ1-6 | - | TRBV10-3 | 16 | TGTGCCATCAGTAACGGACCTTTCAAAAGCGGTTCACCCCTCCACTTT | CAISNGPFKSGSPLHF
- | TRBJ2-1 | - | TRBV9 | 16 | TGTGCCAGCAGCGCGGGGAGCGGAAAGGGGGACAATGAGCAGTTCTTC | CASSAGSGKGDNEQFF
few | TRBJ1-1 | - | TRBV2 | 13 | TGTGCCAGCAGTGAGGACATGAACACTGAAGCTTTCTTT | CASSEDMNTEAFF
few | TRBJ2-4 | TRBD1 | TRBV5-6 | 15 | TGTGCCAGCAGCTTGTTCGGACAGGGTGGGGGCATTCAGTACTTC | CASSLFGQGGGIQYF
- | TRBJ1-5 | - | TRBV6-1 | 15 | TGTGCCAGCAGCCTCGGGGGGGTAGAGATGCACCCCCAGCATTTT | CASSLGGVEMHPQHF
- | TRBJ2-5 | - | TRBV19 | 15 | TGTGCCAGTACCGATCTCGGAGGCTCCCAAGAGACCCAGTACTTC | CASTDLGGSQETQYF
once | TRBJ1-2 | - | TRBV6-5 | 12 | TGTGCCACCAGGGACGGGGTGGAGGGCTACACCTTC | CATRDGVEGYTF
- | TRBJ2-3 | TRBD2 | TRBV30 | 11 | TGTGCCTGGTCCGGGGGGGATACGCAGTATTTT | CAWSGGDTQYF
few | TRBJ1-2 | - | TRBV28 | 15 | TGTGCCAGCAGTTTCGTGGCCAGGGAAACCTATGGCTACACCTTC | CASSFVARETYGYTF
once | TRBJ2-1 | TRBD1 | TRBV5-6 | 15 | TGTGCCAGCAGCTTGCCCGGGACAGACTACAATGAGCAGTTCTTC | CASSLPGTDYNEQFF
few | TRBJ1-2 | - | TRBV7-9 | 14 | TGTGCCAGCAGCTTAGAGTTGGGCGGAGGTGGCTACACCTTC | CASSLELGGGGYTF
few | TRBJ1-1 | - | TRBV4-3 | 15 | TGCGCCAGCAGCCAAGATCCCGGGGGAAGCACTGAAGCTTTCTTT | CASSQDPGGSTEAFF
- | TRBJ2-1 | TRBD2 | TRBV27 | 17 | TGTGCCAGCAGTCTCGAGGCTGGGAGGGCCTGGGTTAGTGAGCAGTTCTTC | CASSLEAGRAWVSEQFF
- | TRBJ2-1 | TRBD2 | TRBV5-1 | 16 | TGCGCCAGCAGCTTGGATCTAGCGGGAGGAGGGAGTGAGCAGTTCTTC | CASSLDLAGGGSEQFF
few | TRBJ2-5 | - | TRBV13 | 14 | TGTGCCAGCAGCTTAAACCAGGGTTTAGAGACCCAGTACTTC | CASSLNQGLETQYF
few | TRBJ1-4 | TRBD1 | TRBV29-1 | 15 | TGCAGCGGATTAATTACAGGGGGAATAGACGAAAAACTGTTTTTT | CSGLITGGIDEKLFF
few | TRBJ1-5 | TRBD1 | TRBV2 | 16 | TGTGCCAGCAGTGAACTCACGGGACAGCTCAATCAGCCCCAGCATTTT | CASSELTGQLNQPQHF
- | TRBJ1-1 | - | TRBV4-3 | 16 | TGCGCCAGCAGCCAAGGGTGGAGCCCGGCGGACACTGAAGCTTTCTTT | CASSQGWSPADTEAFF
- | TRBJ1-5 | TRBD1 | TRBV19 | 21 | TGTGCCAGCACGACCTCGGCGCCGGGACAGGACTACAGGCTTAGCAATCAGCCCCAGCATTTT | CASTTSAPGQDYRLSNQPQHF
- | TRBJ2-5 | TRBD1 | TRBV2 | 16 | TGTGCCAGCAGGGGACAGGGAATTTCATTCCAAGAGACCCAGTACTTC | CASRGQGISFQETQYF
few | TRBJ1-2 | - | TRBV7-2 | 13 | TGTGCCAGCAGCACTGTTCCTAACTATGGCTACACCTTC | CASSTVPNYGYTF
few | TRBJ2-7 | TRBD1 | TRBV5-4 | 15 | TGTGCCAGCACCCAAGGACAGGGGGCACTAACCGAGCAGTACTTC | CASTQGQGALTEQYF
few | TRBJ2-1 | TRBD2 | TRBV30 | 13 | TGTGCCTGGAGTGTGAAGGGACTAGCGGGGCAGTTCTTC | CAWSVKGLAGQFF
- | TRBJ1-1 | TRBD1 | TRBV6-6 | 14 | TGTGCCAGCACCCGACAGGGGGCCGGAACTGAAGCTTTCTTT | CASTRQGAGTEAFF
few | TRBJ1-5 | TRBD1 | TRBV7-2 | 16 | TGTGCCAGCAGCCTCTGGGTCCGACAGGGGGGCCAGCCCCAGCATTTT | CASSLWVRQGGQPQHF
few | TRBJ2-5 | - | TRBV15 | 15 | TGTGCCACCAGCAGAGTAAAGGGGATCCAAGAGACCCAGTACTTC | CATSRVKGIQETQYF
few | TRBJ1-1 | - | TRBV4-2 | 14 | TGTGCCAGCAGCCACAGTAGCGACGGTCCTGAAGCTTTCTTT | CASSHSSDGPEAFF
- | TRBJ2-3 | - | TRBV4-1 | 14 | TGCGCCAGCAGCCCTCCCTCAGGGGTAGATACGCAGTATTTT | CASSPPSGVDTQYF
- | TRBJ2-7 | - | TRBV28 | 15 | TGTGCCAGCAGTTTATCCCGCCGCGGGTCCTACGAGCAGTACTTC | CASSLSRRGSYEQYF
few | TRBJ2-3 | TRBD2 | TRBV15 | 17 | TGTGCCACCAGCAGAGATTTACTAGCGGCTAGCACAGATACGCAGTATTTT | CATSRDLLAASTDTQYF
few | TRBJ2-5 | - | TRBV6-5 | 11 | TGTGCCAGCATCGGTGGAGAGACCCAGTACTTC | CASIGGETQYF
once | TRBJ2-7 | TRBD1 | TRBV19 | 14 | TGTGCCAGTAGTCCCCGGACAGGGGTCTACGAGCAGTACTTC | CASSPRTGVYEQYF
once | TRBJ2-5 | TRBD2 | TRBV5-1 | 16 | TGCGCCAGCAGCCTCCTAGGGCTAGCGGGGGCAGAGACCCAGTACTTC | CASSLLGLAGAETQYF
- | TRBJ2-1 | - | TRBV2 | 12 | TGTGCCAGCCTTGCGGGGTTTCATGAGCAGTTCTTC | CASLAGFHEQFF